These 20 T cell receptor beta chains were all obtained from the same sample, sequenced in a study of blood T cell repertoires in COVID-19. The protocol was immunoSEQ multiplex PCR, while the TCRdb copy is restricted to in-frame clones and leaves out a portion. The sample carries about 280,000 clones, roughly 85% recorded once. The sequencing sample was made of PBMCs or T cells enriched from blood (not recorded which). The receptor source for this set is a woman between 50 and 59 years old who had recovered from COVID-19.

V and J are TRBV18 and TRBJ1-1; 7 bases align to TRBD1. Trimming removed 3 bases from V and 1 base from J; junction bases left unmatched: 14. The germline CDR1 and CDR2 sequences are KGHSH and LQKENI. This CDR3 has 18 residues. CDR3 region: CASSPTRLRTGENTEAFF. The CDR3 coding sequence is TGTGCCAGCTCACCGACTCGCCTTCGGACAGGAGAGAACACTGAAGCTTTCTTT.

The rearrangement uses TRBV16 and TRBJ2-1; D is undetermined. Germline CDR1 and CDR2: KGHSY and FQNENV. The CDR3 has 14 residues. V lost 0 bases, J lost 9 bases, and 12 bases lay in between. The CDR3 nucleotides read TGTGCCAGCAGCCAATCGTCAGCTCGAGGTGAGCAGTTCTTC. Its translation is CASSQSSARGEQFF.

This sequence joins TRBV12-3 or TRBV12-4 and TRBJ2-7; the match to TRBD2 covers 13 bases. V was pared by 5 bases and J by 13 bases, with 8 bases of the junction left unmatched. The CDR3 is made up of 13 amino acids. The CDR3 loop is CASSETGTSGTYF. CDR3 nucleotide sequence: TGTGCCAGCAGTGAAACCGGGACTAGCGGGACTTACTTC.

The CDR3: CAWSVLGGLSQPQHF. CDR3 DNA sequence: TGTGCCTGGAGTGTACTCGGGGGGCTCAGTCAGCCCCAGCATTTT. The V call is TRBV30, the J call TRBJ1-5; perhaps TRBD1 as D (6 bases). The germline CDR1 and CDR2 sequences are GTSNPN and SVGIG (reference sequence). The CDR3 runs 15 residues. Trimming took off 0 bases at V and 6 bases at J, with 15 bases between the two ends.

This clone has a single count. V and J are TRBV11-3 and TRBJ1-1; possibly TRBD1 for D (5 bases). V was cut by 5 bases and J by 8 bases, with 15 bases left in between. The CDR3 extends over 13 amino acids. The germline V gene encodes CDR1 SGHNT and CDR2 YENEEA. The CDR3 region is CASSSRGGTEAFF. CDR3 bases: TGTGCCAGCAGCAGCCGCGGGGGTACCGAAGCTTTCTTT.

This clone has only a few counts. V gene TRBV29-1 combines with J gene TRBJ2-1; TRBD2 matches 9 bases. Germline V gives CDR1 SQVTM, CDR2 ANQGSEA. The V and J ends lost 4 bases and 6 bases, in that order; junction bases with no gene match: 4. The CDR3 length is 13 residues. This CDR3 reads CSVGLADGNEQFF. In DNA form, the CDR3 reads TGCAGCGTTGGACTAGCGGACGGCAATGAGCAGTTCTTC.

The V gene is TRBV7-9, the J gene TRBJ1-4, with 10 positions matching TRBD1. Germline CDR1 is SEHNR and CDR2 is FQNEAQ (reference sequence). After removal of 5 bases from V and 6 bases from J, the junction contained 3 bases not matched to a gene. The CDR3 is 14 amino acids. Written as DNA, the CDR3 is TGTGCCAGCAGCGAGACAGGGGGCTATGAAAAACTGTTTTTT. Its protein is CASSETGGYEKLFF. Full variable domain (remainder filled in from reference TRBV7-9 and TRBJ1-4): DTGVSQNPRHKITKRGQNVTFRCDPISEHNRLYWYRQTLGQGPEFLTYFQNEAQLEKSRLLSDRFSAERPKGSFSTLEIQRTEQGDSAMYLCASSETGGYEKLFFGSGTQLSVL.

V gene TRBV7-2 combines with J gene TRBJ1-6; TRBD1 matches 7 bases. The CDR3 is made up of 15 amino acids. V gave up 0 bases and J gave up 9 bases; unmatched junction bases: 5. Looked up from germline, CDR1 is SGHTA and CDR2 is FQGNSA. The CDR3 region is CASSLALTGASPLHF. CDR3 nucleotide sequence: TGTGCCAGCAGCTTAGCCCTAACAGGGGCTTCACCCCTCCACTTT.

This clone was detected only a few times. The J gene is TRBJ2-3, the V gene TRBV24-1; D ambiguous. This CDR3 comprises 13 residues. Trimming cost V 3 bases and J 1 base, with 4 bases left between them. Germline-derived CDR1 and CDR2 are KGHDR and SFDVKD. The CDR3 DNA reads as TGTGCCACCAGTGATCGTCGCACAGATACGCAGTATTTT. It is translated as CATSDRRTDTQYF.

CDR3 sequence: CASSTGQGAGYGYTF. The CDR3 DNA sequence: TGTGCCAGCAGCACCGGACAGGGGGCGGGTTATGGCTACACCTTC. V and J are TRBV5-8 and TRBJ1-2; 11 bases agree with TRBD1. The V segment lost 4 bases and the J segment 5 bases; nucleotides outside the gene matches: 7. CDR1 and CDR2 from the germline V gene are SGHTS and YDEGEE. The CDR3 totals 15 residues. The variable domain in full, with the rest retrieved from reference TRBV5-8 and TRBJ1-2, is EAGVTQSPTHLIKTRGQQATLRCSPISGHTSVYWYQQALGLGLQFLLWYDEGEERNRGNFPPRFSGRQFPNYSSELNVNALELEDSALYLCASSTGQGAGYGYTFGSGTRLTVV.

The rearrangement uses TRBV7-3 and TRBJ2-3; 11 bases agree with TRBD1. The CDR3 length is 16 residues. Trimming cost V 2 bases and J 1 base; bases outside gene matches: 2. Germline V gene lookup returns CDR1 SGHTA and CDR2 FQGTGA. The CDR3 reads CASSLGDRGGTDTQYF. Here the CDR3 DNA reads TGTGCCAGCAGCTTAGGGGACAGGGGGGGCACAGATACGCAGTATTTT.

The V gene is TRBV27, the J gene TRBJ1-2; 7 nucleotides match TRBD1. V trimming: 3 bases; J trimming: 8 bases; junction bases outside the gene matches: 15. The CDR3 loop spans 16 amino acids. The germline CDR1 and CDR2 sequences are MNHEY and SMNVEV (reference sequence). The CDR3 DNA sequence: TGTGCCAGCAGTTTGAGCTCAGACAGGGTGAATACCGGCTACACCTTC. Its translation: CASSLSSDRVNTGYTF.

This chain joins TRBV4-1 and TRBJ2-1, with TRBD1 matching over 7 bases. Germline assignment: CDR1 MGHRA and CDR2 YSYEKL. CDR3 length: 13 amino acids. With 4 bases clipped from V and 13 bases from J, the junction kept 10 bases outside the gene matches. CDR3 protein: CASSPQRQGPQFF. The CDR3 bases are TGCGCCAGCAGCCCACAAAGACAGGGCCCCCAGTTCTTC.

The V gene is TRBV20-1, the J gene TRBJ2-1; tentatively, D is TRBD2 (5 bases). The V gene lost 7 bases and the J gene lost 6 bases, with 10 bases spanning the gap. Germline V lookup: CDR1 DFQATT, CDR2 SNEGSKA (reference sequence). The CDR3 covers 11 residues. CDR3 DNA: TGCAGTGTCATCGGGGTCAATGAGCAGTTCTTC. Its protein product is CSVIGVNEQFF.

The chain couples TRBV15 to TRBJ1-3, with D possibly matching TRBD1 (6 bases). The CDR3 extends over 16 amino acids. Trimming cost V 4 bases and J 3 bases, with 16 bases left between them. The V gene's germline CDR1 is LNHNV and CDR2 YYDKDF (reference sequence). CDR3: CATSTKTQGFGNTIYF. The CDR3 nucleotides are TGTGCCACCAGCACGAAGACCCAGGGGTTTGGAAACACCATATATTTT.

The V call is TRBV11-2, the J call TRBJ2-1; TRBD2 agrees at 9 bases. The CDR3 consists of 15 residues. The junction had 7 bases not matched to a gene; V was cut back by 1 base and J by 9 bases. Per germline, CDR1 SGHAT and CDR2 FQNNGV. The CDR3 loop reads CASSLVAAGGSEQFF. For the CDR3, the DNA is TGTGCCAGCAGCTTAGTCGCAGCGGGAGGATCTGAGCAGTTCTTC.

This clone was found a few times. The genes are TRBV7-2 and TRBJ1-3, with 9 nucleotides matching TRBD1. The CDR3 extends over 17 amino acids. Germline V gene data show CDR1 as SGHTA and CDR2 as FQGNSA. V lost 4 bases and J lost 3; bases outside the gene matches: 10. CDR3 DNA: TGTGCCAGCAGCTCGAATGCACAGGGGGCGGGTGGAAACACCATATATTTT. Protein: CASSSNAQGAGGNTIYF.

The gene calls are TRBV18 and TRBJ1-2; 7 nucleotides line up with TRBD1. Trimming at V came to 4 bases and at J to 3 bases, leaving 5 bases not matched to a gene. Germline V lookup: CDR1 KGHSH, CDR2 LQKENI. This CDR3 region has 14 residues. The CDR3 loop reads CASSLRDRDYGYTF. CDR3 nucleotide sequence: TGTGCCAGCTCACTCCGGGACAGAGACTATGGCTACACCTTC.

The V and J genes are TRBV24-1 and TRBJ2-7, with 9 bases that match TRBD1. CDR1 KGHDR and CDR2 SFDVKD come from the germline V gene. V was pared by 4 bases and J by 2 bases, with 2 bases of the junction left unmatched. This CDR3 is 14 amino acids long. The CDR3 sequence is CATSDGDRAYEQYF. The CDR3 DNA follows: TGTGCCACCAGTGACGGGGACAGGGCCTACGAGCAGTACTTC.

The chain carries TRBV9 and TRBJ1-2; D not certain. The CDR3 length is 13 residues. The germline V gene has CDR1 SGDLS and CDR2 YYNGEE. Trimming removed 3 bases from V and 8 bases from J, with 14 bases in between. The CDR3 region is CASSGRGSEGYTF. The CDR3 nucleotides read TGTGCCAGCAGCGGTCGTGGCAGCGAGGGCTACACCTTC.